The 5 T cell receptor beta chains below all came from one sample that was sequenced in a study of blood T cell repertoires in COVID-19 (TCRdb year 2020). Library construction relied on the immunoSEQ multiplex PCR assay. What TCRdb holds here is the immuneACCESS table cut down to in-frame rearrangements. Part of the clones is not present; checked against another copy, under half of the missing clones reflect an unresolved V gene, and the others are unexplained. Counted in this sample were about 140,000 clones; approximately 78% of them appeared once. The ten largest clones add up to about 4% of the sample. Sample: peripheral blood. The receptors derive from an elderly woman with acute or convalescent COVID-19.

There are a few counts of this clone. This chain's CDR3 is CASSQDWRRGGLISPYEQYF. The CDR3 DNA is TGCGCCAGCAGCCAAGATTGGCGGCGGGGGGGCCTTATTAGTCCCTACGAGCAGTACTTC. The chain employs TRBV4-1 and TRBJ2-7; 9 positions agree with TRBD2. Germline CDR1 MGHRA, CDR2 YSYEKL. With V trimmed by 0 bases and J by 2 bases, 17 bases remained unmatched. There are 20 residues in the CDR3.

The chain carries TRBV5-4 and TRBJ1-6; TRBD1 might be the D (6 bases). Between the trimmed V and J ends, which lost 2 bases and 14 bases, there was a span of 17 bases. This CDR3 has 14 residues. Germline V lookup: CDR1 SGHNT, CDR2 YYREEE (reference sequence). The CDR3 DNA reads TGTGCCAGCAGCTTAGATCTGGGGGCAGGGGCCCTCCACTTT. It codes for CASSLDLGAGALHF.

The chain carries TRBV5-1 and TRBJ2-2; 14 positions agree with TRBD2. This CDR3 comprises 17 residues. The junction had 5 bases not matched to a gene; V was cut back by 2 bases and J by 5 bases. CDR1 and CDR2 (germline): SGHRS, YFSETQ. This CDR3 reads CASSFPGLAGDTGELFF. CDR3 nucleotides: TGCGCCAGCAGCTTCCCGGGACTAGCGGGGGATACCGGGGAGCTGTTTTTT.

The chain joins TRBV18 to TRBJ2-2, with D perhaps matching TRBD1 (5 bases). This CDR3 comprises 15 residues. V gave up 2 bases and J gave up 3 bases, with 10 bases separating them. CDR1 and CDR2 from the germline V gene are KGHSH and LQKENI. The CDR3 loop reads CASSPSTGYTGELFF. As DNA, the CDR3 is TGTGCCAGCTCACCAAGTACAGGTTACACCGGGGAGCTGTTTTTT. Variable domain in full (rest from reference TRBV18 and TRBJ2-2): NAGVMQNPRHLVRRRGQEARLRCSPMKGHSHVYWYRQLPEEGLKFMVYLQKENIIDESGMPKERFSAEFPKEGPSILRIQQVVRGDSAAYFCASSPSTGYTGELFFGEGSRLTVL.

The chain links TRBV10-3 to TRBJ1-2, with TRBD1 matching 8 bases. Germline V gives CDR1 ENHRY, CDR2 SYGVKD. The CDR3 runs 15 residues. The V gene end was trimmed by 0 bases and the J gene end by 2 bases; junction bases not matched to a gene: 2. In nucleotides, the CDR3 is TGTGCCATCAGTGAGTCAGACAGGGGAAACTATGGCTACACCTTC. This sequence encodes CAISESDRGNYGYTF.